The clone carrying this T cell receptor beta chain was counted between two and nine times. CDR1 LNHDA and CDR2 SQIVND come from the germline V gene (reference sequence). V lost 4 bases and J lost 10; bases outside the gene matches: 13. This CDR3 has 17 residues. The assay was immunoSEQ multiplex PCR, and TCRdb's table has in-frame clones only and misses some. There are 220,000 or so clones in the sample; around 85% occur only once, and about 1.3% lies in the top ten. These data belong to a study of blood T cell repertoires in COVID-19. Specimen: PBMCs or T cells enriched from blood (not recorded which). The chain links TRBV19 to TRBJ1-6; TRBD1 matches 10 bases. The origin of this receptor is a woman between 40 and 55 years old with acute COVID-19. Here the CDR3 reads CASSTRRQGAGKSPLHF. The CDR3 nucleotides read TGTGCCAGTAGTACCCGACGACAGGGGGCAGGGAAATCACCCCTCCACTTT.